These 22 T cell receptor beta chains were all obtained from the same sample, sequenced in a study of T cell changes during pregnancy in multiple sclerosis. The table came from immunoSEQ multiplex PCR; TCRdb's copy has only in-frame clones and leaves some out. The table lists under 80,000 clones, approximately 92% of them singletons. Sequencing used peripheral blood, obtained before pregnancy. All receptors come from a female donor with multiple sclerosis, enrolled in a pregnancy study.

The CDR3 loop is CASSYWTSSHEQFF. The CDR3 nucleotides read TGTGCCAGCAGCTACTGGACTAGCTCGCATGAGCAGTTCTTC. The rearrangement uses TRBV7-2 and TRBJ2-1, with 8 bases matching TRBD2. CDR1 is SGHTA and CDR2 is FQGNSA in the germline V gene. The CDR3 runs 14 residues. Germline trimming cut 4 bases from V and 8 bases from J; bases unmatched to any gene: 7.

The gene calls are TRBV18 and TRBJ2-1; D uncertain. V lost 5 bases, J lost 1 base, and 12 bases lay in between. Germline values: CDR1 KGHSH, CDR2 LQKENI. The CDR3 extends over 15 amino acids. This chain's CDR3 is CASSTLSDSYNEQFF. CDR3 nucleotide sequence: TGTGCCAGCTCAACCCTCAGCGATTCCTACAATGAGCAGTTCTTC.

This clone was counted a single time. This rearrangement joins TRBV9 to TRBJ2-3; a possible D gene is TRBD2 (6 bases). The CDR3 loop spans 15 amino acids. CDR1 and CDR2 (germline): SGDLS, YYNGEE. The V gene lost 6 bases and the J gene lost 2 bases, with 16 bases spanning the gap. CDR3 DNA: TGTGCCAGCACCGGAGGGGCGGGGTACACAGATACGCAGTATTTT. Its translation is CASTGGAGYTDTQYF.

The rearrangement joins TRBV27 to TRBJ1-2; no definite D call. The CDR3 sequence is 12 residues long. V was trimmed by 7 bases and J by 8 bases, leaving 14 bases between them. Germline loops: CDR1 MNHEY, CDR2 SMNVEV (reference sequence). This chain's CDR3 is CASKSRLSGYTF. The CDR3 DNA reads as TGTGCCAGCAAATCCCGATTGAGCGGCTACACCTTC.

The CDR3 nucleotides are TGTGCCTGGAGCGGGTCCTCTCACCGCACTGAAGCTTTCTTT. Translation gives CAWSGSSHRTEAFF. The rearrangement joins TRBV30 to TRBJ1-1; D remains ambiguous. V was pared by 3 bases and J by 4 bases, with 15 bases between. This CDR3 region has 14 residues. The V gene's germline CDR1 is GTSNPN and CDR2 SVGIG (reference sequence).

V usage is TRBV5-6 and J usage is TRBJ2-1; D perhaps matches TRBD1 (6 bases). Trimming pared 4 bases from V and 9 bases from J, leaving 23 bases between. Germline CDR1 SGHDT, CDR2 YYEEEE. This CDR3 is built from 16 residues. CDR3 in DNA: TGTGCCAGCAGCGACTCAGCAGGGGAAGGTGAGGTTGAGCAGTTCTTC. It specifies CASSDSAGEGEVEQFF.

The chain links TRBV9 to TRBJ2-1, with 15 bases that match TRBD2. Trimming at V came to 4 bases and at J to 6 bases, leaving 2 bases not matched to a gene. In germline, CDR1 is SGDLS, CDR2 YYNGEE. This CDR3 comprises 15 residues. CDR3 DNA: TGTGCCAGCAGCCCGGGACTAGCGGGAGGCAATGAGCAGTTCTTC. Protein sequence: CASSPGLAGGNEQFF.

V gene TRBV19 combines with J gene TRBJ2-7, with D possibly TRBD1 on 6 matching bases. Per the germline V gene, CDR1 is LNHDA and CDR2 is SQIVND (reference sequence). CDR3 length equals 15 residues. Trimming stripped 3 bases from V and 4 bases from J, with 16 bases between. The CDR3 is CASSITLDRIYEQYF. Here the CDR3 DNA reads TGTGCCAGTAGTATCACCCTTGACAGGATTTACGAGCAGTACTTC.

The chain combines TRBV6-5 with TRBJ1-1; possible D gene TRBD1, 6 bases. Germline values: CDR1 MNHEY, CDR2 SVGAGI. The CDR3 is 13 residues long. V lost 5 bases and J 9 bases, leaving 16 bases between the germline ends. The CDR3 DNA follows: TGTGCCAGCAGTCCCACTCTACAGGGTAAAGCTTTCTTT. Translated, it gives CASSPTLQGKAFF.

This sequence joins TRBV4-1 and TRBJ2-3; D gene unclear. Deletions cut 1 base from V and 2 bases from J, with 7 bases between. The CDR3 runs to 14 residues. Germline-derived CDR1 and CDR2 are MGHRA and YSYEKL. The CDR3 sequence: CASSQGTSTDTQYF. The CDR3 coding sequence is TGCGCCAGCAGCCAAGGAACTTCCACAGATACGCAGTATTTT.

Written as DNA, the CDR3 is TGTGCCAGCAGTTCCCACAGGGGAACTCAGCCCCAGCATTTT. Protein sequence: CASSSHRGTQPQHF. The chain is built from TRBV6-5 and TRBJ1-5, with 7 bases that match TRBD1. Germline-derived CDR1 and CDR2 are MNHEY and SVGAGI. The CDR3 covers 14 residues. V gave up 4 bases and J gave up 6 bases; unmatched junction bases: 6.

This clone was picked up one time. The chain recombines TRBV27 with TRBJ1-5; tentatively, D is TRBD1 (5 bases). Germline CDR1 and CDR2: MNHEY and SMNVEV (reference sequence). V gave up 4 bases and J gave up 3 bases, with 10 bases separating them. The CDR3 length is 14 residues. The CDR3 nucleotides read TGTGCCAGCAGTTACCAGGGATTCAATCAGCCCCAGCATTTT. Translated: CASSYQGFNQPQHF.

V is TRBV29-1 and J is TRBJ2-3; D uncertain. The CDR3 sequence is 13 residues long. The germline V and J ends were trimmed by 7 bases and 1 base, with 12 bases remaining between them. CDR1 and CDR2 from the germline V gene are SQVTM and ANQGSEA. For the CDR3, the DNA is TGCAGCGGCGTACCCCGTGGCACAGATACGCAGTATTTT. Amino acid sequence: CSGVPRGTDTQYF.

The sample holds one count of this clone. The V call is TRBV27, the J call TRBJ2-7; 9 bases are a match to TRBD1. The germline V gene has CDR1 MNHEY and CDR2 SMNVEV (reference sequence). J lost 5 bases, V lost 5 bases, and 4 bases had no gene match. This CDR3 comprises 13 residues. The CDR3: CASSPRTGDEQYF. For the CDR3, the DNA is TGTGCCAGCAGTCCGAGGACAGGGGACGAGCAGTACTTC.

This sequence joins TRBV4-1 and TRBJ1-2, with D possibly matching TRBD1 (5 bases). The germline CDR1 and CDR2 sequences are MGHRA and YSYEKL. The CDR3 loop spans 14 amino acids. V was clipped by 0 bases and J by 8 bases, with 13 bases between them. CDR3 coding DNA: TGCGCCAGCAGCCAAGATTCAGGGAAGCAGGGCTACACCTTC. Translated, it gives CASSQDSGKQGYTF.

The V gene is TRBV5-6, the J gene TRBJ2-7, with D possibly TRBD1 on 7 matching bases. The germline gives CDR1 SGHDT, CDR2 YYEEEE. CDR3 length: 15 amino acids. The V end was cut by 3 bases, the J end by 4 bases, with 17 bases between. CDR3 coding DNA: TGTGCCAGCAGCTGGGCGGGACAGAGGGTTTACGAGCAGTACTTC. Protein: CASSWAGQRVYEQYF.

This clone occurred once. V usage is TRBV6-5 and J usage is TRBJ2-7; TRBD1 aligns across 8 bases. There are 13 residues in the CDR3. J lost 3 bases, V lost 5 bases, and 3 bases had no gene match. The germline gives CDR1 MNHEY, CDR2 SVGAGI. CDR3 nucleotides: TGTGCCAGCAGTCGACAGGGGCTCTACGAGCAGTACTTC. Amino acids: CASSRQGLYEQYF.

Here the CDR3 reads CASSLGGGANVLTF. CDR3 sequence (DNA): TGTGCCAGCAGCCTTGGAGGTGGGGCCAACGTCCTGACTTTC. V and J are TRBV9 and TRBJ2-6, with a tentative D call TRBD2 (5 bases). In germline, CDR1 is SGDLS, CDR2 YYNGEE. This CDR3 is 14 amino acids long. V gave up 4 bases and J gave up 3 bases, with 8 bases separating them.

The CDR3 sequence is CASSLTFGQNTGELFF. The CDR3 DNA reads TGTGCCAGCTCACTGACCTTTGGACAGAACACCGGGGAGCTGTTTTTT. V gene TRBV18 combines with J gene TRBJ2-2; D perhaps matches TRBD1 (5 bases). The CDR3 is made up of 16 amino acids. Looked up from germline, CDR1 is KGHSH and CDR2 is LQKENI. V lost 4 bases and J lost 1, with 13 bases in between.

The chain carries TRBV28 and TRBJ1-2; maybe TRBD1 (5 bases). This CDR3 region has 14 residues. Trimming left V 10 bases short and J 0 bases short, with 15 bases between. Germline V gives CDR1 MDHEN, CDR2 SYDVKM. The CDR3 region has the DNA TGTGCCACTTTAGAGAACAGGTCTAACTATGGCTACACCTTC. Encoded protein: CATLENRSNYGYTF.

This rearrangement joins TRBV7-9 to TRBJ2-7; the D gene is possibly TRBD1 (5 bases). This CDR3 contains 15 residues. Germline V CDR1 and CDR2: SEHNR, FQNEAQ (reference sequence). Trimming took off 0 bases at V and 5 bases at J, with 14 bases between the two ends. CDR3 in amino acids: CASSLAQGTINEQYF. The DNA for the CDR3 is TGTGCCAGCAGCTTAGCGCAGGGTACTATTAACGAGCAGTACTTC.

The chain employs TRBV28 and TRBJ1-2; the D gene is possibly TRBD1 (5 bases). V gave up 3 bases and J gave up 0 bases, with 11 bases separating them. Germline assignment: CDR1 MDHEN and CDR2 SYDVKM. The CDR3 covers 15 residues. This CDR3 reads CASSLYRTTNYGYTF. CDR3 sequence (DNA): TGTGCCAGCAGTTTGTACAGGACAACTAACTATGGCTACACCTTC.